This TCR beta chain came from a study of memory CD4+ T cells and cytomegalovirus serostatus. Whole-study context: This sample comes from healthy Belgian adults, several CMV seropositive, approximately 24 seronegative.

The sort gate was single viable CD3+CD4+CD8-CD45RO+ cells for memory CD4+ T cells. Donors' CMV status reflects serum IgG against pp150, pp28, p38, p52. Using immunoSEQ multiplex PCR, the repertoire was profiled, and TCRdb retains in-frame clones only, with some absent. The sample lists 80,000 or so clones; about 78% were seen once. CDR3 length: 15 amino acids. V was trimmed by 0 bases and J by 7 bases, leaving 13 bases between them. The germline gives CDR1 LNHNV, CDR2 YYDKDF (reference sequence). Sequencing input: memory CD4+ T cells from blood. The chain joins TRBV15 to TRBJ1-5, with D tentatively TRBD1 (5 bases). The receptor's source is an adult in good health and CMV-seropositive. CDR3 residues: CATSRDMRGSQPQHF. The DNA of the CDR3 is TGTGCCACCAGCAGAGATATGAGGGGATCACAGCCCCAGCATTTT.